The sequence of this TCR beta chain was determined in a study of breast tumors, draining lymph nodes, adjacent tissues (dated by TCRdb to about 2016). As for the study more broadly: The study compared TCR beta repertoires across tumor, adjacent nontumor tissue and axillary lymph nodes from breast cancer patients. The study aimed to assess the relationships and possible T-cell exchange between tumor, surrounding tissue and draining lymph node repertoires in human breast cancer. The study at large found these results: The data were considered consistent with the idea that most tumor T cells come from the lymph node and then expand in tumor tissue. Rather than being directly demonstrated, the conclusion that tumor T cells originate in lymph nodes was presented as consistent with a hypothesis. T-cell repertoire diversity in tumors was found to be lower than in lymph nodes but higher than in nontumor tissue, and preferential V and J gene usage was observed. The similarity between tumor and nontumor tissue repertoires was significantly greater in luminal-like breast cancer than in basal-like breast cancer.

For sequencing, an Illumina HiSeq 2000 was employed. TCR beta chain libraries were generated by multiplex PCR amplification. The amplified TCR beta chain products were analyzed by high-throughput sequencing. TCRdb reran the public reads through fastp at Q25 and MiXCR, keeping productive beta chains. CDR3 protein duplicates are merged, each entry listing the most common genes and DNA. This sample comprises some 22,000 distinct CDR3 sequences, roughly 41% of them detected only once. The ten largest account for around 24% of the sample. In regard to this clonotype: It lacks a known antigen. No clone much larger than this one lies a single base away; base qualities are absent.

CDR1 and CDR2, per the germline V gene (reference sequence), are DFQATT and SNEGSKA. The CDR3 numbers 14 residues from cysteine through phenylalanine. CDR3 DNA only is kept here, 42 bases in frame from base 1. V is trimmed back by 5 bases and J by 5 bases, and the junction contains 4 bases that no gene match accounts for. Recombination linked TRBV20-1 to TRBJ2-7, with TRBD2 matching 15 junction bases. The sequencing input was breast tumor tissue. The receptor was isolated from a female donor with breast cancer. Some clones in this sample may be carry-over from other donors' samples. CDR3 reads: CSAGLAGGPNEQYF. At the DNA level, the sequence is TGCAGTGCTGGACTAGCGGGAGGGCCCAACGAGCAGTACTTC.